A single sample gave rise to the 18 T cell receptor beta chains below, sequenced in a study of shared clonotypes between healthy human individuals (dated by TCRdb to the early 2020s). Library preparation was by the immunoSEQ multiplex PCR assay. TCRdb re-hosts the immuneACCESS table, in-frame sequences only. Its copies lack some clones; in the studies checked, an unresolved V gene accounts for under half of them, and the cause for the rest is not known. Recorded for this sample are about 1.1 million clones; around 78% of them occurred a single time. The ten largest account for roughly 0.55% of the sample. Sequencing was done on a sample of memory CD4+ T cells from PBMCs. What the cell subset or site label conveys for this sample: CD45RA-negative fraction. The source of these receptors is a young man in good health. Some clones in this sample may be carry-over from other donors' samples.

The gene calls are TRBV6-1 and TRBJ2-1; possibly TRBD2 for D (5 bases). The V end lost 9 bases, the J end lost 4 bases, and 13 bases lay between the germline ends. This CDR3 is 13 amino acids long. CDR1 is MNHNS, CDR2 SASEGT, per germline. CDR3 sequence (DNA): TGTGCCAGTAAATTTAGGGAGTACAATGAGCAGTTCTTC. It encodes CASKFREYNEQFF.

The CDR3 nucleotides read TGTGCCAGCAGTGAAGCGAAAAGCGGGGGGTTTTACGAGCAGTACTTC. Translated, it gives CASSEAKSGGFYEQYF. V usage is TRBV6-1 and J usage is TRBJ2-7, with 9 bases that match TRBD2. Germline V lookup: CDR1 MNHNS, CDR2 SASEGT. The CDR3 contains 16 residues. V was clipped by 0 bases and J by 4 bases; unmatched bases: 7.

This clone came up once. The chain uses TRBV7-9 and TRBJ2-3; 7 bases match TRBD2. This CDR3 has 17 residues. The V gene's germline CDR1 is SEHNR and CDR2 FQNEAQ (reference sequence). The J segment lost 2 bases and the V segment lost 0 bases, leaving 8 bases of the junction unmatched. The CDR3 here is CASSLAPGGWNTDTQYF. The CDR3, as DNA: TGTGCCAGCAGCTTAGCGCCGGGGGGTTGGAACACAGATACGCAGTATTTT.

The V and J genes are TRBV7-2 and TRBJ2-5, with D possibly matching TRBD1 (6 bases). The length of the CDR3 is 13 residues. V gave up 5 bases and J gave up 5 bases, with 12 bases separating them. The germline gives CDR1 SGHTA, CDR2 FQGNSA. The CDR3 sequence: CASSPRGVETQYF. CDR3 in DNA: TGTGCCAGCAGCCCCAGGGGCGTCGAGACCCAGTACTTC.

The V gene is TRBV28, the J gene TRBJ1-5; D gene uncertain. Deletions cut 7 bases from V and 0 bases from J, with 7 bases between. The CDR3 runs to 13 residues. Looked up from germline, CDR1 is MDHEN and CDR2 is SYDVKM. CDR3 loop: CASTDYSNQPQHF. DNA of the CDR3: TGTGCCAGCACGGATTATAGCAATCAGCCCCAGCATTTT.

The chain joins TRBV7-9 to TRBJ1-4; D ambiguous. Germline V gene lookup returns CDR1 SEHNR and CDR2 FQNEAQ (reference sequence). The CDR3 has 13 amino acids. V was clipped by 8 bases and J by 5 bases, with 12 bases between them. DNA for the CDR3: TGTGCCAGCCGGCAGGACCTAAATGAAAAACTGTTTTTT. As protein: CASRQDLNEKLFF.

V usage is TRBV5-1 and J usage is TRBJ2-7, with D perhaps TRBD1 (5 bases). Germline values: CDR1 SGHRS, CDR2 YFSETQ. The CDR3 is 15 residues long. V was pared by 3 bases and J by 1 base, with 14 bases between. CDR3 in DNA: TGCGCCAGCAGCTCCACAGCGCAGGGTTCCTACGAGCAGTACTTC. Translation: CASSSTAQGSYEQYF.

The V gene is TRBV19, the J gene TRBJ1-3; D gene uncertain. CDR3 length: 16 residues. Trimming stripped 1 base from V and 0 bases from J, with 10 bases between. The germline V gene has CDR1 LNHDA and CDR2 SQIVND (reference sequence). CDR3 in DNA: TGTGCCAGTAGTATAGTCAGAACAGACTCTGGAAACACCATATATTTT. Protein product: CASSIVRTDSGNTIYF.

This chain links TRBV4-1 with TRBJ2-3, with a weak D call TRBD2 (6 bases). Trimming removed 2 bases at V and 2 bases at J, with 8 bases between. The CDR3 spans 14 residues. In germline, CDR1 is MGHRA, CDR2 YSYEKL. CDR3: CASSQQRATDTQYF. The CDR3 nucleotides are TGCGCCAGCAGCCAACAGCGGGCCACAGATACGCAGTATTTT.

The CDR3 DNA reads TGTGCCAGCAGCCCAAAGAACACTGAAGCTTTCTTT. It encodes CASSPKNTEAFF. The chain employs TRBV7-2 and TRBJ1-1, with no clear D. Germline CDR1 and CDR2: SGHTA and FQGNSA. Deletions cut 5 bases from V and 1 base from J, with 5 bases between. This CDR3 is 12 amino acids long.

This chain uses TRBV27 with TRBJ2-5, with TRBD2 identical over 16 bases. The germline gives CDR1 MNHEY, CDR2 SMNVEV (reference sequence). The CDR3 covers 20 residues. The J segment lost 1 base and the V segment lost 3 bases, leaving 11 bases of the junction unmatched. CDR3 loop: CASSFAGTSGRVVLQETQYF. In DNA, the CDR3 is TGTGCCAGCAGTTTTGCCGGGACTAGCGGGAGGGTCGTACTCCAAGAGACCCAGTACTTC.

V usage is TRBV6-6 and J usage is TRBJ1-1; D uncertain. CDR1 is MNHNY and CDR2 is SVGAGI in the germline V gene (reference sequence). Trimming took 2 bases from V and 5 from J, leaving 18 bases between them. The CDR3 loop spans 16 amino acids. The CDR3 nucleotides read TGTGCCAGCAGTTACCCCAATGAATGGTTGGGTACTGAAGCTTTCTTT. Its translation: CASSYPNEWLGTEAFF.

The gene calls are TRBV19 and TRBJ1-1; D unclear. Trimming removed 1 base at V and 1 base at J, with 10 bases between. There are 15 residues in the CDR3. Per germline, CDR1 LNHDA and CDR2 SQIVND (reference sequence). CDR3 region: CASSIGARRNTEAFF. CDR3 sequence (DNA): TGTGCCAGTAGTATAGGTGCCAGGAGGAACACTGAAGCTTTCTTT.

The chain employs TRBV7-9 and TRBJ2-1; no clear D gene. This CDR3 has 13 amino acids. Germline CDR1 SEHNR, CDR2 FQNEAQ (reference sequence). V lost 2 bases and J lost 10, with 12 bases in between. The CDR3 DNA follows: TGTGCCAGCAGCTTACACCCCCCAGCCGAGCAGTTCTTC. It specifies CASSLHPPAEQFF.

Of note for this clone: Since the CDR3 does not end with the conserved phenylalanine or tryptophan, this likely comes from a read error. It is unclear where the CDR3 begins or ends on the DNA, so no DNA is shown, and the CDR3 is as TCRdb lists it. The V gene is TRBV5-1, the J gene TRBJ2-7; the table names TRBD2, a call not compared with the DNA. CDR1 and CDR2 (germline): SGHRS, YFSETQ. The CDR3 region is 15 residues in length, termini included. The CDR3 loop is CASSLSGRAVGPSVL.

In regard to this clone: The missing conserved phenylalanine or tryptophan at the end of this CDR3 makes a read error likely. No DNA is shown, since the ends of the CDR3 on it are uncertain; the CDR3 is the one TCRdb lists. This chain uses TRBV4-1 with TRBJ1-1; the table's D call, TRBD1, has no DNA check behind it. The CDR3 is 12 amino acids in total, end residues counted. Germline CDR1 and CDR2: MGHRA and YSYEKL. CDR3 sequence: CASSQTGQPAVI.

This clone was seen just once. This rearrangement joins TRBV28 to TRBJ2-4; 7 positions agree with TRBD2. Unmatched junction bases numbered 13, after V lost 5 bases and J lost 6 bases. Germline V gene lookup returns CDR1 MDHEN and CDR2 SYDVKM. The CDR3 runs to 16 residues. For the CDR3, the DNA is TGTGCCAGCAGTGGGGGGAGGGAAGGGTTTCGAAACATTCAGTACTTC. Its protein is CASSGGREGFRNIQYF.

This clone has at least ten counts. A much larger clone lies one base from this, so it may be a read error. In the same sample, other DNA sequences code for this CDR3. This CDR3 is CASSPRGAWTEAFF. CDR3 nucleotide sequence: TGTGCCAGCAGTCCTCGAGGGGCTTGGACTGAAGCTTTCTTT. This chain links TRBV5-7 with TRBJ1-1, with TRBD1 as a possible D gene (5 bases). TRBV5-7 is recorded as an ORF, its role being uncertain. The CDR3 is made up of 14 amino acids. The germline V and J ends were trimmed by 5 bases and 5 bases, with 16 bases remaining between them.